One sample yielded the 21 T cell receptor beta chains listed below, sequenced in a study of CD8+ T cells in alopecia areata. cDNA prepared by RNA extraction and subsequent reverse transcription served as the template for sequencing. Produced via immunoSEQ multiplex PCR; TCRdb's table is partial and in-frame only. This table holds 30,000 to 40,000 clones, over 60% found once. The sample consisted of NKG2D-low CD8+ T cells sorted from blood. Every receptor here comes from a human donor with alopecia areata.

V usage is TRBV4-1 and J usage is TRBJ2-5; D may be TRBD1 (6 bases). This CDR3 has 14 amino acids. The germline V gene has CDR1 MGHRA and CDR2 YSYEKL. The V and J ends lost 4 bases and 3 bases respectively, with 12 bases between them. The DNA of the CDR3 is TGCGCCAGCAGCCCAGGGACAAACAAAGAGACCCAGTACTTC. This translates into CASSPGTNKETQYF.

CDR3 sequence reads: CSVGAFYETGGEETQYF. Here the CDR3 DNA reads TGCAGCGTTGGGGCCTTTTATGAGACAGGGGGCGAAGAGACCCAGTACTTC. The chain combines TRBV29-1 with TRBJ2-5, with TRBD1 matching over 10 bases. Germline V CDR1 and CDR2: SQVTM, ANQGSEA. The junction had 14 bases not matched to a gene; V was cut back by 4 bases and J by 3 bases. The CDR3 is made up of 17 amino acids. The variable domain in full, completed from reference TRBV29-1 and TRBJ2-5, reads SAVISQKPSRDICQRGTSLTIQCQVDSQVTMMFWYRQQPGQSLTLIATANQGSEATYESGFVIDKFPISRPNLTFSTLTVSNMSPEDSSIYLCSVGAFYETGGEETQYFGPGTRLLVL.

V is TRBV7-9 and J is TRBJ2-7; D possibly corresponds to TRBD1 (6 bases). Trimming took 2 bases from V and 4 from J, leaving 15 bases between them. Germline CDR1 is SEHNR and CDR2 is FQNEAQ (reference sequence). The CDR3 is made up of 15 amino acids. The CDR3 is CASSLSPGDQYEQYF. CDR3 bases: TGTGCCAGCAGCTTATCCCCAGGGGACCAGTACGAGCAGTACTTC.

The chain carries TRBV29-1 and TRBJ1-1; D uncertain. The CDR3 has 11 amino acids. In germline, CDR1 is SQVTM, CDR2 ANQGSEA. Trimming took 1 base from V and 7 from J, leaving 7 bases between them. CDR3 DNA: TGCAGCGTTGAAGGGACTATTGAAGCTTTCTTT. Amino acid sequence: CSVEGTIEAFF.

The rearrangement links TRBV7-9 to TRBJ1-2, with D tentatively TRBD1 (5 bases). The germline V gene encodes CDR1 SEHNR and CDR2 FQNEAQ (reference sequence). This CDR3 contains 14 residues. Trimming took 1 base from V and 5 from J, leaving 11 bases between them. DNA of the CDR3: TGTGCCAGCAGCTTAGTCGGGACCGAATATGGCTACACCTTC. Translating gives CASSLVGTEYGYTF. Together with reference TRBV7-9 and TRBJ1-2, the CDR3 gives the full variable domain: DTGVSQNPRHKITKRGQNVTFRCDPISEHNRLYWYRQTLGQGPEFLTYFQNEAQLEKSRLLSDRFSAERPKGSFSTLEIQRTEQGDSAMYLCASSLVGTEYGYTFGSGTRLTVV.

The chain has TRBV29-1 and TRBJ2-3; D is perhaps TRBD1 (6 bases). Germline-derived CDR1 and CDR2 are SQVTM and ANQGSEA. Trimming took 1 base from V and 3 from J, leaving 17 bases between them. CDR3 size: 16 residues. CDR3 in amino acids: CSVEVTGTGKTDTQYF. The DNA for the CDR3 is TGCAGCGTTGAAGTCACAGGGACGGGGAAAACAGATACGCAGTATTTT.

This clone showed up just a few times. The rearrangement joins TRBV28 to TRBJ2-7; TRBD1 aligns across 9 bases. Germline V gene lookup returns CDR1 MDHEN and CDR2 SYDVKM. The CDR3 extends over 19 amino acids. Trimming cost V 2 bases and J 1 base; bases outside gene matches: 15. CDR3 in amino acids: CASSLTDHRLGTGSYEQYF. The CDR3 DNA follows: TGTGCCAGCAGTTTAACCGATCACCGTCTCGGGACAGGGTCCTACGAGCAGTACTTC.

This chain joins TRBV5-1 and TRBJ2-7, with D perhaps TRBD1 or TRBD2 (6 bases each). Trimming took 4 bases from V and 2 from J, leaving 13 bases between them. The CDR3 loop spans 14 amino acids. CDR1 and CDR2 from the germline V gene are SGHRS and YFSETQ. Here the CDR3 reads CASSLEGTPYEQYF. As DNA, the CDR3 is TGCGCCAGCAGCCTGGAGGGGACACCCTACGAGCAGTACTTC. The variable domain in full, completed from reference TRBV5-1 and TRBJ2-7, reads KAGVTQTPRYLIKTRGQQVTLSCSPISGHRSVSWYQQTPGQGLQFLFEYFSETQRNKGNFPGRFSGRQFSNSRSEMNVSTLELGDSALYLCASSLEGTPYEQYFGPGTRLTVT.

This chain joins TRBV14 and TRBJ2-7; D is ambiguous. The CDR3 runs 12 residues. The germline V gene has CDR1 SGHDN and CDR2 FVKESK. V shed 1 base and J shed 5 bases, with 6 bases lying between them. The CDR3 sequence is CASSQGHHEQYF. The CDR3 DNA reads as TGTGCCAGCAGCCAAGGCCACCACGAGCAGTACTTC. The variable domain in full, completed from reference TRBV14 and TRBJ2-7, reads EAGVTQFPSHSVIEKGQTVTLRCDPISGHDNLYWYRRVMGKEIKFLLHFVKESKQDESGMPNNRFLAERTGGTYSTLKVQPAELEDSGVYFCASSQGHHEQYFGPGTRLTVT.

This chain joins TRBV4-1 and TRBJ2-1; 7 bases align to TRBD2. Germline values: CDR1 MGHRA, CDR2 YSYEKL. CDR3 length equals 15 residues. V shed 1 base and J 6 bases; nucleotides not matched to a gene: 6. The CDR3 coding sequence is TGCGCCAGCAGCCAAGGTTCTAGCGGAATCAATGAGCAGTTCTTC. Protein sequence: CASSQGSSGINEQFF.

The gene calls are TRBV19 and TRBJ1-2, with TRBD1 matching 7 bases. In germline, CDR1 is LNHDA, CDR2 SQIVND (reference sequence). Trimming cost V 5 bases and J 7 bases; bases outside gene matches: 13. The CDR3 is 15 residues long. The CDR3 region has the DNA TGTGCCAGTAGTTCACCACAGGGGAGTTGGAGTGGCTACACCTTC. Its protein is CASSSPQGSWSGYTF.

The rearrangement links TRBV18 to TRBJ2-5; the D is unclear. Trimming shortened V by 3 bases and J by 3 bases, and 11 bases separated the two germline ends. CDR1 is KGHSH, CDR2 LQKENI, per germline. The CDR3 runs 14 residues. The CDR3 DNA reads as TGTGCCAGCTCACCCCGGGCCCAGGAAGAGACCCAGTACTTC. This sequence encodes CASSPRAQEETQYF.

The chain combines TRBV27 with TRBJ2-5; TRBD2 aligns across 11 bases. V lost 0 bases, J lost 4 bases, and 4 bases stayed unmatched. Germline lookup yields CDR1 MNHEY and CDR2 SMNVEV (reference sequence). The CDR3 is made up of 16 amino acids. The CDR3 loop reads CASSLSPGLAGETQYF. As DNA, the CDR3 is TGTGCCAGCAGTTTATCTCCTGGACTAGCGGGAGAGACCCAGTACTTC.

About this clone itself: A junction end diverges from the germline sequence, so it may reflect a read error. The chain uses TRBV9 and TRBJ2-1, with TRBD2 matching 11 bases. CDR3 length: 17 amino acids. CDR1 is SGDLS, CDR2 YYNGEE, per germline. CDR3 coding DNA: TGTGCCAGCACCGTAGGTCTAGCGGGGGGCCTAGAGAATGAGCAGTTCTTC. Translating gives CASTVGLAGGLENEQFF.

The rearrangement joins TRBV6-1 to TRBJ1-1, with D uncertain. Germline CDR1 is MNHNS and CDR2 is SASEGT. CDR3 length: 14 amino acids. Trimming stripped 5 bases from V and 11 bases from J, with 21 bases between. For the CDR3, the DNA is TGTGCCAGCAGTCCGAAGGAGGGATACGTTCGGGCTTTCTTT. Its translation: CASSPKEGYVRAFF.

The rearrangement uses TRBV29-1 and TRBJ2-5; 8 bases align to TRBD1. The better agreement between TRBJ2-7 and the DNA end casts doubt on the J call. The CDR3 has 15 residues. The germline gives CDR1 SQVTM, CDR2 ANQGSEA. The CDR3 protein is CSVEVQGAPADEQYF. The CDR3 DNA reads TGCAGCGTTGAAGTTCAGGGGGCGCCGGCGGACGAGCAGTACTTC.

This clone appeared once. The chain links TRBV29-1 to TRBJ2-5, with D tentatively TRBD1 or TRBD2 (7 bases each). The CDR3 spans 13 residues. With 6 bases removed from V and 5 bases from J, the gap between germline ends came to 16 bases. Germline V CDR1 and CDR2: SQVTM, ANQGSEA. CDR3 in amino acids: CSVGEGAVETQYF. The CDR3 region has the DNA TGCAGCGTGGGGGAGGGGGCGGTGGAGACCCAGTACTTC. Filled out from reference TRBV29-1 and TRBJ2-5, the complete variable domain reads SAVISQKPSRDICQRGTSLTIQCQVDSQVTMMFWYRQQPGQSLTLIATANQGSEATYESGFVIDKFPISRPNLTFSTLTVSNMSPEDSSIYLCSVGEGAVETQYFGPGTRLLVL.

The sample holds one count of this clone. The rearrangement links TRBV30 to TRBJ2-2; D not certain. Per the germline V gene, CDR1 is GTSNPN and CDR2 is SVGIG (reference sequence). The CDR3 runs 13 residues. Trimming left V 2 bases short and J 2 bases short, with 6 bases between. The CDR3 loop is CAWSLQNTGELFF. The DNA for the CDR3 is TGTGCCTGGAGTCTGCAAAACACCGGGGAGCTGTTTTTT.

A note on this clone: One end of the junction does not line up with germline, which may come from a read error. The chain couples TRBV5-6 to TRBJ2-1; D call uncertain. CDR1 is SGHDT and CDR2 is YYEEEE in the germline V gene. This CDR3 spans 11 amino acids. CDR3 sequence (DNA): TGTACCAGCAGGCACCAGTATGAGCAGTTCTTC. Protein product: CTSRHQYEQFF.

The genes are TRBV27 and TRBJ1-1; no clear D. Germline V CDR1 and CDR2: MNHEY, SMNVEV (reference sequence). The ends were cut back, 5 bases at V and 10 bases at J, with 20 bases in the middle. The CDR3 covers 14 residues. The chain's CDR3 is CASSPSPTRNRAFF. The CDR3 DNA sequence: TGTGCCAGCAGTCCATCGCCGACCCGTAACCGAGCTTTCTTT.

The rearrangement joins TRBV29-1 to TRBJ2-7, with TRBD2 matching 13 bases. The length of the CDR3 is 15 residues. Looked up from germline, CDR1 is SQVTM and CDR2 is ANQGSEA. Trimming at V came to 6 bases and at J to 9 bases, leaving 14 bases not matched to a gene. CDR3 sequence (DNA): TGCAGCGTCGGGGGACTAGCGGGAACAACCACTGGGCAGTACTTC. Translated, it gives CSVGGLAGTTTGQYF.